Below, 3 T cell receptor beta chains from the same sample are listed, as sequenced in a study of control samples from healthy donors and cancer patients. Here immunoSEQ multiplex PCR was the method, and the copy in TCRdb shows in-frame clones only, minus some. Altogether some 100,000 clones are present, roughly 84% being singletons, with the ten largest covering 15% to 20%. Specimen: blood. The receptor set was obtained from a woman aged 45-59 years in good health.

A note on this clone: Relative to the germline gene, one junction end is altered; a read error may explain this. This CDR3 is CVSSLVSPGGTQYF. DNA of the CDR3: TGTGTCAGCAGCTTAGTCTCGCCCGGTGGGACCCAGTACTTC. The chain is built from TRBV7-9 and TRBJ2-5; D gene uncertain. CDR3 size: 14 residues. From germline, CDR1 is SEHNR and CDR2 FQNEAQ (reference sequence).

The rearrangement uses TRBV18 and TRBJ2-7, with D perhaps assigned TRBD1 or TRBD2 (5 bases each). Germline assignment: CDR1 KGHSH and CDR2 LQKENI. V dropped 3 bases and J dropped 5 bases, with 8 bases sitting between them. The CDR3 runs to 12 residues. The CDR3 is CASSPLGDEQYV. DNA for the CDR3: TGTGCCAGCTCACCCCTGGGGGACGAGCAGTACGTC.

This clone was observed many times. The chain uses TRBV11-2 and TRBJ2-7; TRBD1 might be the D (5 bases). The CDR3 contains 16 residues. V gave up 1 base and J gave up 3 bases, with 16 bases separating them. From germline, CDR1 is SGHAT and CDR2 FQNNGV. The CDR3 spells CASSLGHRGANYEQYF. Here the CDR3 DNA reads TGTGCCAGCAGCTTAGGACATCGTGGGGCGAACTACGAGCAGTACTTC. Full variable domain (rest looked up from reference TRBV11-2 and TRBJ2-7): EAGVAQSPRYKIIEKRQSVAFWCNPISGHATLYWYQQILGQGPKLLIQFQNNGVVDDSQLPKDRFSAERLKGVDSTLKIQPAKLEDSAVYLCASSLGHRGANYEQYFGPGTRLTVT.